One sample yielded the 24 T cell receptor beta chains listed below, sequenced in a study of blood T cell repertoires in COVID-19. Generated by immunoSEQ multiplex PCR, the TCRdb table keeps only in-frame clones and is missing some. Here the sample spans about 74,000 clones, about four fifths being singletons. Sequenced sample: peripheral blood. The receptor set was obtained from a man aged 65 to 79 with acute or convalescent COVID-19.

The genes are TRBV5-1 and TRBJ1-4; D not certain. Trimming took off 0 bases at V and 4 bases at J, with 7 bases between the two ends. The CDR3 consists of 14 residues. The germline CDR1 and CDR2 sequences are SGHRS and YFSETQ. DNA for the CDR3: TGCGCCAGCAGCTTGGCGTCCGGTAATGAAAAACTGTTTTTT. This encodes CASSLASGNEKLFF.

This clone was observed many times. V is TRBV6-5 and J is TRBJ2-1; 7 bases align to TRBD1. CDR1 and CDR2 (germline): MNHEY, SVGAGI. V lost 7 bases to trimming and J lost 4 bases; unmatched junction nucleotides: 7. CDR3 length equals 14 residues. CDR3 amino acids: CASTKTGAYNEQFF. Written as DNA, the CDR3 is TGTGCCAGCACAAAAACAGGGGCTTACAATGAGCAGTTCTTC.

V is TRBV6-6 and J is TRBJ2-7; D unresolved. The CDR3 runs to 12 residues. Per the germline V gene, CDR1 is MNHNY and CDR2 is SVGAGI (reference sequence). The germline V and J ends were trimmed by 6 bases and 0 bases, with 6 bases remaining between them. The CDR3 is CASSPYSYEQYF. In DNA, the CDR3 is TGTGCCAGCAGCCCCTACTCCTACGAGCAGTACTTC.

This chain connects TRBV3-1 (or the pseudogene TRBV3-2) to TRBJ1-2; weak D call: TRBD1 (6 bases). The germline gives CDR1 LGHDT, CDR2 YNNKEL (reference sequence). V was cut by 1 base and J by 8 bases, with 11 bases left in between. This CDR3 is 13 amino acids long. CDR3 protein: CASSQVRGWGYTF. In DNA form, the CDR3 reads TGTGCCAGCAGCCAAGTCAGGGGCTGGGGCTACACCTTC.

The chain uses TRBV7-2 and TRBJ1-2, with D tentatively TRBD1 (6 bases). V dropped 0 bases and J dropped 3 bases, with 17 bases sitting between them. Germline lookup yields CDR1 SGHTA and CDR2 FQGNSA. There are 17 residues in the CDR3. The CDR3 is CASSLAPPGALDYGYTF. The CDR3 DNA follows: TGTGCCAGCAGCTTAGCCCCCCCAGGGGCATTGGACTATGGCTACACCTTC.

The chain uses TRBV2 and TRBJ1-2, with TRBD1 identical over 9 bases. This CDR3 is built from 15 residues. With V trimmed by 5 bases and J by 6 bases, 10 bases remained unmatched. CDR1 is SNHLY and CDR2 is FYNNEI in the germline V gene. CDR3 DNA: TGTGCCAGCAGTCTCTTACAGGGGGCAACGGATGGCTACACCTTC. As protein: CASSLLQGATDGYTF.

The chain recombines TRBV4-1 with TRBJ1-2, with 10 bases fitting TRBD1. This CDR3 contains 14 residues. Germline V lookup: CDR1 MGHRA, CDR2 YSYEKL. V was pared by 2 bases and J by 8 bases, with 5 bases of the junction left unmatched. CDR3 coding DNA: TGCGCCAGCAGCCAACCCGGGACAGGGGACGGCTACACCTTC. The encoded protein is CASSQPGTGDGYTF.

The chain joins TRBV12-5 to TRBJ2-3; 8 bases fit TRBD2. CDR3 size: 14 residues. The V gene's germline CDR1 is LGHNT and CDR2 FRNRAP. V gave up 1 base and J gave up 5 bases; unmatched junction bases: 2. DNA for the CDR3: TGTGCTAGTGGTTTGGACGGGGGGGGAGATACGCAGTATTTT. Amino acids: CASGLDGGGDTQYF.

The gene calls are TRBV25-1 and TRBJ1-2, with D unresolved. Germline assignment: CDR1 MGHDK and CDR2 SYGVNS. Trimming took 1 base from V and 4 from J, leaving 16 bases between them. The CDR3 loop spans 16 amino acids. In nucleotides, the CDR3 is TGTGCCAGCAGTGAATCGGGCATTCTAGCTCTCTATGGCTACACCTTC. Its translation: CASSESGILALYGYTF.

This clone occurred once. The chain joins TRBV27 to TRBJ2-1; 8 bases fit TRBD2. The CDR3 runs to 14 residues. Germline CDR1 MNHEY, CDR2 SMNVEV (reference sequence). J was trimmed by 5 bases and V by 2 bases; bases with no gene match: 2. CDR3 nucleotide sequence: TGTGCCAGCAGTTTACAGCGGGGGAACAATGAGCAGTTCTTC. This translates into CASSLQRGNNEQFF.

The chain is built from TRBV19 and TRBJ2-7, with D perhaps matching TRBD2 (6 bases). CDR1 and CDR2 from the germline V gene are LNHDA and SQIVND (reference sequence). Trimming left V 8 bases short and J 4 bases short, with 6 bases between. There are 10 residues in the CDR3. For the CDR3, the DNA is TGTGCCAGTGGGGGGTACGAGCAGTACTTC. The encoded protein is CASGGYEQYF. Full variable domain (missing parts from reference TRBV19 and TRBJ2-7): DGGITQSPKYLFRKEGQNVTLSCEQNLNHDAMYWYRQDPGQGLRLIYYSQIVNDFQKGDIAEGYSVSREKKESFPLTVTSAQKNPTAFYLCASGGYEQYFGPGTRLTVT.

V usage is TRBV28 and J usage is TRBJ2-7, with a weak D call TRBD2 (6 bases). Germline V CDR1 and CDR2: MDHEN, SYDVKM. V gave up 5 bases and J gave up 4 bases, with 21 bases separating them. CDR3 size: 16 residues. CDR3 loop: CASSPGLAGPPYEQYF. In DNA form, the CDR3 reads TGTGCCAGCAGTCCGGGACTTGCAGGGCCACCGTACGAGCAGTACTTC.

The chain couples TRBV29-1 to TRBJ2-5; D may be TRBD1 (5 bases). Germline V gene lookup returns CDR1 SQVTM and CDR2 ANQGSEA. V lost 4 bases, J lost 0 bases, and 9 bases lay in between. This CDR3 has 13 amino acids. CDR3 DNA sequence: TGCAGCGTTGTCGGCAGGGACCAAGAGACCCAGTACTTC. It specifies CSVVGRDQETQYF.

V and J are TRBV24-1 and TRBJ2-3; 9 bases are a match to TRBD1. The J segment lost 3 bases and the V segment lost 4 bases, leaving 4 bases of the junction unmatched. The germline gives CDR1 KGHDR, CDR2 SFDVKD. The CDR3 sequence is 15 residues long. The CDR3 is CATSETGQGTDTQYF. As DNA, the CDR3 is TGTGCCACCAGTGAAACGGGACAGGGAACAGATACGCAGTATTTT.

The rearrangement joins TRBV10-3 to TRBJ2-2; maybe TRBD2 (5 bases). V lost 5 bases and J 4 bases, leaving 20 bases between the germline ends. The germline V gene has CDR1 ENHRY and CDR2 SYGVKD. CDR3 length: 17 residues. Here the CDR3 DNA reads TGTGCCATCAGTCCTTACCTACTAGAGGTTGGCACCGGGGAGCTGTTTTTT. This codes for CAISPYLLEVGTGELFF.

This sequence joins TRBV20-1 and TRBJ2-3, with 9 nucleotides matching TRBD2. CDR3 size: 14 residues. V was pared by 3 bases and J by 5 bases, with 6 bases of the junction left unmatched. The germline V gene encodes CDR1 DFQATT and CDR2 SNEGSKA (reference sequence). This chain's CDR3 is CSASRGLAEDTQYF. The DNA of the CDR3 is TGCAGTGCTAGTAGGGGACTAGCAGAAGATACGCAGTATTTT.

The rearrangement uses TRBV6-6 and TRBJ2-1, with a tentative D call TRBD2 (6 bases). CDR3 length: 17 amino acids. V lost 5 bases and J lost 5, with 22 bases in between. Germline V CDR1 and CDR2: MNHNY, SVGAGI (reference sequence). The CDR3 reads CASSPSLGGTFNNEQFF. Here the CDR3 DNA reads TGTGCCAGCAGTCCAAGCCTCGGCGGGACGTTCAACAATGAGCAGTTCTTC.

The V gene is TRBV28, the J gene TRBJ1-1; D gene uncertain. The CDR3 covers 11 residues. Germline V lookup: CDR1 MDHEN, CDR2 SYDVKM. V was shortened by 8 bases and J by 2 bases, with 6 bases between the two germline ends. CDR3 nucleotide sequence: TGTGCCAGCCTTATCAACACTGAAGCTTTCTTT. It specifies CASLINTEAFF.

This sequence joins TRBV6-5 and TRBJ2-1; TRBD1 aligns across 11 bases. The CDR3 is 15 amino acids. From germline, CDR1 is MNHEY and CDR2 SVGAGI. Trimming at V came to 6 bases and at J to 6 bases, leaving 7 bases not matched to a gene. The CDR3: CASSVPGQGVNEQFF. The CDR3 DNA follows: TGTGCCAGCAGCGTTCCGGGACAGGGGGTCAATGAGCAGTTCTTC.

The rearrangement joins TRBV20-1 to TRBJ1-6; a possible D gene is TRBD1 (6 bases). Germline assignment: CDR1 DFQATT and CDR2 SNEGSKA (reference sequence). Trimming stripped 3 bases from V and 0 bases from J, with 12 bases between. The CDR3 is made up of 16 amino acids. Here the CDR3 reads CSASNRASSYNSPLHF. The CDR3 DNA reads TGCAGTGCTAGTAACAGGGCCAGCTCCTATAATTCACCCCTCCACTTT.

The chain carries TRBV11-2 and TRBJ2-2; a weak D match, TRBD2 (7 bases). Trimming stripped 8 bases from V and 6 bases from J, with 19 bases between. Germline CDR1 reads SGHAT; CDR2 reads FQNNGV. This CDR3 comprises 15 residues. The CDR3 DNA sequence: TGTGCCAGCTCCCGAGGGGGGGCTCTAGCCGGGGAGCTGTTTTTT. Its protein product is CASSRGGALAGELFF.

Written as DNA, the CDR3 is TGTGCCAGCAGCCGACAGGGGACCGATGAGCAGTTCTTC. Amino acid sequence: CASSRQGTDEQFF. The J gene is TRBJ2-1, the V gene TRBV9; 8 nucleotides match TRBD1. This CDR3 contains 13 residues. The junction had 5 bases not matched to a gene; V was cut back by 4 bases and J by 8 bases. The germline gives CDR1 SGDLS, CDR2 YYNGEE.

This chain connects TRBV5-8 to TRBJ1-1; the match to TRBD1 covers 7 bases. From germline, CDR1 is SGHTS and CDR2 YDEGEE. The CDR3 totals 14 residues. J gave up 5 bases and V 1 base, and 5 bases lay outside the gene matches. The chain's CDR3 is CASSLTGVRTEAFF. The CDR3 DNA sequence: TGTGCCAGCAGCTTGACAGGGGTGAGGACTGAAGCTTTCTTT.

V gene TRBV11-1 combines with J gene TRBJ1-1; D perhaps matches TRBD1 (6 bases). Germline-derived CDR1 and CDR2 are SGHAT and FQDESV (reference sequence). Trimming left V 3 bases short and J 0 bases short, with 14 bases between. The CDR3 runs 16 residues. The CDR3 sequence: CASSLSRGWLNTEAFF. CDR3 bases: TGTGCCAGCAGCTTGTCCAGGGGTTGGCTGAACACTGAAGCTTTCTTT.